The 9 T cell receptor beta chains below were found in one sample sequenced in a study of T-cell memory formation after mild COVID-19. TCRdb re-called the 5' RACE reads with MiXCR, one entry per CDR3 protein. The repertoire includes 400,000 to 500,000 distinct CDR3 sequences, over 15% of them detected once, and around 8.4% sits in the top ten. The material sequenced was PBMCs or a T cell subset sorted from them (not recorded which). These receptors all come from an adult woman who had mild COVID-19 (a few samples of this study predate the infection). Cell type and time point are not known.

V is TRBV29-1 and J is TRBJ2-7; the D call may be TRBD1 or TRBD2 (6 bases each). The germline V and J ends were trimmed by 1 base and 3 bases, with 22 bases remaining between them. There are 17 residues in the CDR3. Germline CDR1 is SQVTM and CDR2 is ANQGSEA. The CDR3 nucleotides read TGCAGCGTTGAAGGGGGGGCGCAGGGGCTCCCTAACTACGAGCAGTACTTC. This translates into CSVEGGAQGLPNYEQYF.

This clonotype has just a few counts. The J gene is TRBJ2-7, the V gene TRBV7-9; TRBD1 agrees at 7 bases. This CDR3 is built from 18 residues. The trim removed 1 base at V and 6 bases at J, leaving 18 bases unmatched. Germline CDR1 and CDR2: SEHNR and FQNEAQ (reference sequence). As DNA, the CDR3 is TGTGCCAGCAGCTTAGTCCTGGATGCGCAGGGGGTAGTCCGCGAGCAGTACTTC. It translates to CASSLVLDAQGVVREQYF.

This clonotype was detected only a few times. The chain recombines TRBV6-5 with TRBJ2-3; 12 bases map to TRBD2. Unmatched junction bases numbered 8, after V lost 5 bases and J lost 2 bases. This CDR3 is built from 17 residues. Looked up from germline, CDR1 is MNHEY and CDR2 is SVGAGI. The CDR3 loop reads CASSRPSSGGATDTQYF. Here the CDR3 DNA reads TGTGCCAGCAGTCGACCCTCTAGCGGGGGGGCCACAGATACGCAGTATTTT.

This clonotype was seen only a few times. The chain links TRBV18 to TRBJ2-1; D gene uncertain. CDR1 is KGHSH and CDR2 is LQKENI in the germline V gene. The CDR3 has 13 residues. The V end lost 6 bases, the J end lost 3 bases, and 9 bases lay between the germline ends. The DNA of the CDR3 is TGTGCCAGCTCGGGAAGTATCTACAATGAGCAGTTCTTC. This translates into CASSGSIYNEQFF.

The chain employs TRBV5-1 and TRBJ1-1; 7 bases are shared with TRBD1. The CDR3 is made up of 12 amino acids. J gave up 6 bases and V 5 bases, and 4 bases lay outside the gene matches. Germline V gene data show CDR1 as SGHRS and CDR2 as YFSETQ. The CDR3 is CASRGQGAEAFF. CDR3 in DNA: TGCGCCAGCAGAGGGCAGGGGGCTGAAGCTTTCTTT.

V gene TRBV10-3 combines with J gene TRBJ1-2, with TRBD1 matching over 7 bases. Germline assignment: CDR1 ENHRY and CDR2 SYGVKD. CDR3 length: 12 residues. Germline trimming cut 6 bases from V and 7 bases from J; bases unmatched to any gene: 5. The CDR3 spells CAIRTGYGGYTF. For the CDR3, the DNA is TGTGCCATCAGGACAGGGTACGGTGGCTACACCTTC.

The CDR3 coding sequence is TGTGCCAGCAGCTTGGGCTCGGAGCATTCACCCCTCCACTTT. This translates into CASSLGSEHSPLHF. This chain connects TRBV7-9 to TRBJ1-6; D not certain. There are 14 residues in the CDR3. From germline, CDR1 is SEHNR and CDR2 FQNEAQ (reference sequence). Trimming removed 3 bases at V and 8 bases at J, with 11 bases between. The variable domain in full, completed from reference TRBV7-9 and TRBJ1-6, reads DTGVSQNPRHKITKRGQNVTFRCDPISEHNRLYWYRQTLGQGPEFLTYFQNEAQLEKSRLLSDRFSAERPKGSFSTLEIQRTEQGDSAMYLCASSLGSEHSPLHFGNGTRLTVT.

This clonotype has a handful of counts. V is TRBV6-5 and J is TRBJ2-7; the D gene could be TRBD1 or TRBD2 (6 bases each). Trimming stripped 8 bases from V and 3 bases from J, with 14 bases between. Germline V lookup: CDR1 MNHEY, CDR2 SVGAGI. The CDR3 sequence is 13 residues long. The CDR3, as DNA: TGTGCCAGCCGCGGGACATCCCTCTACGAGCAGTACTTC. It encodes CASRGTSLYEQYF.

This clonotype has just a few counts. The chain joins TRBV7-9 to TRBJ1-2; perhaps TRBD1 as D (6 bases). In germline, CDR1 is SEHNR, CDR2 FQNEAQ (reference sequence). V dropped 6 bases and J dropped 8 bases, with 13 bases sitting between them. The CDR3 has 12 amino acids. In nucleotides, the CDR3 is TGTGCCAGCAGTCACGGACAGTACGGCTACACCTTC. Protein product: CASSHGQYGYTF.